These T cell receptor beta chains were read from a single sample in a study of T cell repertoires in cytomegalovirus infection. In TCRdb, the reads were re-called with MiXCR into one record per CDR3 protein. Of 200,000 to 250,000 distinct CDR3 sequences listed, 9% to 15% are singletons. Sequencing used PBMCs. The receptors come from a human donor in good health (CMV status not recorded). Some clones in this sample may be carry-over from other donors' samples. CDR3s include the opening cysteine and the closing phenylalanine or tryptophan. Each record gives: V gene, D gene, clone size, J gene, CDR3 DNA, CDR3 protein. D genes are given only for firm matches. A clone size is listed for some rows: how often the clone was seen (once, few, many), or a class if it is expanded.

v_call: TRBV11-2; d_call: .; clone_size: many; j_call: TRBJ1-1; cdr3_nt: TGTGCCAGCAGCTCTTTAAGGAACACTGAAGCTTTCTTT; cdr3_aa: CASSSLRNTEAFF
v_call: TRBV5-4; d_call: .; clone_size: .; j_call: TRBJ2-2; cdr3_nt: TGTGCCAGCAGCTTGTTGTCCGGCAGGGTGAACCCGGAGCTGTTTTTT; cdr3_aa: CASSLLSGRVNPELFF
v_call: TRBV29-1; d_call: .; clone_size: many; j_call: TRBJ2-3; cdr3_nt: TGCAGCGGGATCCTGGGACATCAGTATTTT; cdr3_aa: CSGILGHQYF
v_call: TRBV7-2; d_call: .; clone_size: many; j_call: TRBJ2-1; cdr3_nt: TGTGCCAGCAGCTTAGTCAGGGCCAACAATGAGCAGTTCTTC; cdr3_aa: CASSLVRANNEQFF
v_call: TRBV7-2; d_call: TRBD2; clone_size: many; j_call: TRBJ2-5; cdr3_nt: TGTGCCAGCAGCTTAGAACTAGCGGGAAGGGAGACCCAGTACTTC; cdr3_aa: CASSLELAGRETQYF
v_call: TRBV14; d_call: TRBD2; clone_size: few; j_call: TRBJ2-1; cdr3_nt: TGTGCCAGCAGCCAACGTAGCGGCCCCGGGGGGGGGTACAATGAGCAGTTCTTC; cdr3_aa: CASSQRSGPGGGYNEQFF
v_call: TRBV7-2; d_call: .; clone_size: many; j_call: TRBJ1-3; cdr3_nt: TGTGCCAGCACCGTACCGGGGTCTGGAAACACCATATATTTT; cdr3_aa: CASTVPGSGNTIYF
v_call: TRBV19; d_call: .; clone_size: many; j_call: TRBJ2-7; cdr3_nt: TGTGCCAGTAGTATAGGAGCGGACCCAACCTACGAGCAGTACTTC; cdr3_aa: CASSIGADPTYEQYF
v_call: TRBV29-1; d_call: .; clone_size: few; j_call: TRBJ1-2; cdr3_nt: TGCAGCGTTGCCTCCCCAGCCACCTTC; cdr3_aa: CSVASPATF
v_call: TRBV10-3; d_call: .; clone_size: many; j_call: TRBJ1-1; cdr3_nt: TGTGCCATCAGTGAGACTCTGGGGAAAGGGGAGATGAACACTGAAGCTTTCTTT; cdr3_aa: CAISETLGKGEMNTEAFF
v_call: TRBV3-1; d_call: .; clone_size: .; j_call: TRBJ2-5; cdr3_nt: TGTGCCAGCAGCCAAGATATACTAGTAACAGAGACCCAGTACTTC; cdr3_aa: CASSQDILVTETQYF
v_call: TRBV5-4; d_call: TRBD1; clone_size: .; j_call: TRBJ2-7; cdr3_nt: TGTGCCAGCAGCTTGGAAGTGACAGGGGTCAACGAGCAGTACTTC; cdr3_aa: CASSLEVTGVNEQYF
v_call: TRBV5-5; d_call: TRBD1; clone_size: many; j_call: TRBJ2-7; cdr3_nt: TGTGCCAGCAGCCGGCAGGGGGCTTTCAACGAGCAGTACTTC; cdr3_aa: CASSRQGAFNEQYF
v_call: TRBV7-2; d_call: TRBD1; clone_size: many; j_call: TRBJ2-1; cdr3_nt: TGTGCCAGCAGCTTAGGAAGGGACAGGGACAATGAGCAGTTCTTC; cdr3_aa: CASSLGRDRDNEQFF
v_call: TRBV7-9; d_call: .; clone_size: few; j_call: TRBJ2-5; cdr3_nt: TGTGCCAGCAGCTTTTCCCAGAGCCAAGAGACCCAGTACTTC; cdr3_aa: CASSFSQSQETQYF
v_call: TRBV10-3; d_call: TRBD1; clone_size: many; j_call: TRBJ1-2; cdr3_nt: TGTGCCATCAGTGACCCTGACAGGGCGGGCTATGGCTACACCTTC; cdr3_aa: CAISDPDRAGYGYTF
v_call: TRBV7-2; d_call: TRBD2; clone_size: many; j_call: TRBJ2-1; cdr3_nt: TGTGCCAGCAGCTCCCGACGGGCGGGGGGGTCGGATGAGCAGTTCTTC; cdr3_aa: CASSSRRAGGSDEQFF
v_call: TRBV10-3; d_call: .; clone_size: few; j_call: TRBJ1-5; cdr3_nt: TGTGCCATCAGTGAGACAGCCAGCAATCAGCCCCAGCATTTT; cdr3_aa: CAISETASNQPQHF
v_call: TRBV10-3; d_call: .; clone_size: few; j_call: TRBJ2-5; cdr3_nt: TGTGCCATCAGTTCCGGGACTTATGAGACCCAGTACTTC; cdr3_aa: CAISSGTYETQYF
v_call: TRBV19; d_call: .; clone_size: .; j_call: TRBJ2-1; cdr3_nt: TGTGCCAGTAGTGGTACGGTCTACAATGAGCAGTTCTTC; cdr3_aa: CASSGTVYNEQFF